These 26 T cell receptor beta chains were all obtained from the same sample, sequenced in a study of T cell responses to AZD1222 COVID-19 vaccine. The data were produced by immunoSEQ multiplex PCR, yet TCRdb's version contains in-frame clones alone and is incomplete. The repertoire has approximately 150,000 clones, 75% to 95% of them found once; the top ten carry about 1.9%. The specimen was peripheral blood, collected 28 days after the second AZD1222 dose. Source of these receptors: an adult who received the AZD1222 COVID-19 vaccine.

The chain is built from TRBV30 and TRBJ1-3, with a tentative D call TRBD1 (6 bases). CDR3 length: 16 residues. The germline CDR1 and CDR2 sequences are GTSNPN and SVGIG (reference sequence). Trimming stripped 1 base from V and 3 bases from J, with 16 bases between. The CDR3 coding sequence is TGTGCCTGGAGTGGGGCGGGGCAGGGGATTGGAAACACCATATATTTT. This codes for CAWSGAGQGIGNTIYF.

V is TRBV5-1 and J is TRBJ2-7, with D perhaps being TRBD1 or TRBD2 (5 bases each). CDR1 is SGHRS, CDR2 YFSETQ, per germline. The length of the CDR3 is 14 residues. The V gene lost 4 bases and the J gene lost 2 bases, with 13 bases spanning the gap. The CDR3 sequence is CASSPGRNTYEQYF. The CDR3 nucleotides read TGCGCCAGCAGCCCGGGACGGAACACCTACGAGCAGTACTTC.

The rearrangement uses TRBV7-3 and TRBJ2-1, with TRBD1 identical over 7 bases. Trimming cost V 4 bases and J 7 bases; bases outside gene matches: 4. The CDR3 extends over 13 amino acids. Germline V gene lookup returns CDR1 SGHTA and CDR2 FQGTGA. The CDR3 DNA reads TGTGCCAGCAGCTCGCCGACAGGGAATGAGCAGTTCTTC. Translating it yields CASSSPTGNEQFF.

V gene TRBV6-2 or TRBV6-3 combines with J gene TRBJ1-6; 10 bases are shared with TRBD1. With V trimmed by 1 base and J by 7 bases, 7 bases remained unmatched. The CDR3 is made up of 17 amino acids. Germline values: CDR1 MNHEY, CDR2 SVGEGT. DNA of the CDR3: TGTGCCAGCAGTTACTACCCCGGGACAGGGGAAAATTCACCCCTCCACTTT. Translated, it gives CASSYYPGTGENSPLHF.

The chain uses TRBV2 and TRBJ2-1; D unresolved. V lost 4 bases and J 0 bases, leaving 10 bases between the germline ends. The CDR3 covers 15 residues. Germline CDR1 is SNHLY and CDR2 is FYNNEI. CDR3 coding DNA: TGTGCCAGCAGTGTCGAAAGTAGCTCCTACAATGAGCAGTTCTTC. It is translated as CASSVESSSYNEQFF.

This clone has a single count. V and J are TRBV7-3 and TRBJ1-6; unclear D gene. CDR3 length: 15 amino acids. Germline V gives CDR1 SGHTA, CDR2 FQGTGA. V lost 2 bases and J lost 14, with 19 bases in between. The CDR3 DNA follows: TGTGCCAGCAGCTTATTTCTTGGGAATCACCTCACCCTCCACTTT. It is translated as CASSLFLGNHLTLHF.

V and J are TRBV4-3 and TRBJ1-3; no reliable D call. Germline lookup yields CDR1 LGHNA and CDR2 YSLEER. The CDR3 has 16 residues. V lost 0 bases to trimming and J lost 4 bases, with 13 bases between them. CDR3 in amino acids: CASSQDKWVGGNTIYF. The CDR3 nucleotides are TGCGCCAGCAGCCAAGATAAATGGGTCGGCGGAAACACCATATATTTT.

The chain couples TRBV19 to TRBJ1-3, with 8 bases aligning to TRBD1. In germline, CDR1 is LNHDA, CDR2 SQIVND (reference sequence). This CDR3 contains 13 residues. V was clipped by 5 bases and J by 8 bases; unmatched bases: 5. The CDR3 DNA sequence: TGTGCCAGTAGTCCGGACAGGGCACACACCATATATTTT. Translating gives CASSPDRAHTIYF.

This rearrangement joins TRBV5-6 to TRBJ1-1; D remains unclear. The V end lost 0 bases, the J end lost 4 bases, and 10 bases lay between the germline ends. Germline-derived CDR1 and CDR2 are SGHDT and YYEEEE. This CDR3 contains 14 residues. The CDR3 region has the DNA TGTGCCAGCAGCTTGGGGCAGCCCAGCACTGAAGCTTTCTTT. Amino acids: CASSLGQPSTEAFF.

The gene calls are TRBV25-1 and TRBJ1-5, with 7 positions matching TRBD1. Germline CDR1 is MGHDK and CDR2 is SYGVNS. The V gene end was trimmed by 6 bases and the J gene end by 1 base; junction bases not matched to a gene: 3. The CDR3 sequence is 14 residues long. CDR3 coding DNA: TGTGCCAGCAGGGGGACAGCAAGCAATCAGCCCCAGCATTTT. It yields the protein CASRGTASNQPQHF.

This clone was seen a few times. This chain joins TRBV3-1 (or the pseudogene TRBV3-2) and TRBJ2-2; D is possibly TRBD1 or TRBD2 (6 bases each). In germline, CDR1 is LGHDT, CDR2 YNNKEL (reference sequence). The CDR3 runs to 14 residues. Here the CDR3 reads CASQQGGLAGELFF. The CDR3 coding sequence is TGTGCGTCCCAACAGGGAGGTTTGGCCGGGGAGCTGTTTTTT.

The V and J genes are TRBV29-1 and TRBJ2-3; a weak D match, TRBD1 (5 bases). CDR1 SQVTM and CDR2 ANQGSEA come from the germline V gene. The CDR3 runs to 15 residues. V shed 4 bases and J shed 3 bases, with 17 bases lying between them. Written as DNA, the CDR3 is TGCAGCGTTGTCCTTTGGGCCGACAGTACAGATACGCAGTATTTT. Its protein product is CSVVLWADSTDTQYF.

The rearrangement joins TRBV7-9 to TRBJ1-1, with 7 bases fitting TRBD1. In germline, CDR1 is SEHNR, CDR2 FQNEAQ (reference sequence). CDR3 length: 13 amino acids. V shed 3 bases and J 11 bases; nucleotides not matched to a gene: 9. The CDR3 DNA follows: TGTGCCAGCAGCTTTGTTCCCCAGGGGGAGGCTTTCTTT. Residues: CASSFVPQGEAFF.

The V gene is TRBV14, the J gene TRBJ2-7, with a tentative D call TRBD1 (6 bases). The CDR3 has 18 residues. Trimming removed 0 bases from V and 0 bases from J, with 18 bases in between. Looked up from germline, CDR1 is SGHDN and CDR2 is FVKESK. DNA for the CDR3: TGTGCCAGCAGCCAAGATTTTAACCCGGGACACCACTCCTACGAGCAGTACTTC. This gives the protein CASSQDFNPGHHSYEQYF.

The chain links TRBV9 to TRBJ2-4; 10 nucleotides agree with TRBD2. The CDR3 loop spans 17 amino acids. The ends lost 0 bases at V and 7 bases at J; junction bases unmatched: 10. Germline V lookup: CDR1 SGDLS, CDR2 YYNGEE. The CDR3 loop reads CASSVGLAGAPGNIQYF. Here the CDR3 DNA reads TGTGCCAGCAGCGTAGGTCTAGCGGGGGCCCCGGGGAACATTCAGTACTTC.

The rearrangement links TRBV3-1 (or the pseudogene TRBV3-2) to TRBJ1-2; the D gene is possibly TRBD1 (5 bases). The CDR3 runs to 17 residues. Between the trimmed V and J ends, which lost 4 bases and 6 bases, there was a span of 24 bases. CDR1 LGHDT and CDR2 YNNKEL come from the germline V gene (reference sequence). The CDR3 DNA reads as TGTGCCAGCAGCCTCACTGCTAAAAGATATGGGGGAGATGGCTACACCTTC. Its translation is CASSLTAKRYGGDGYTF.

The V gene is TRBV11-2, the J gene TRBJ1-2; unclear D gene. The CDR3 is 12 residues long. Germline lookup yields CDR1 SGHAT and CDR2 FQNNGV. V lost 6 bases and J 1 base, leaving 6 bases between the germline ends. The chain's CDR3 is CASSWGNYGYTF. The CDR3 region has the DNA TGTGCCAGCAGTTGGGGTAACTATGGCTACACCTTC.

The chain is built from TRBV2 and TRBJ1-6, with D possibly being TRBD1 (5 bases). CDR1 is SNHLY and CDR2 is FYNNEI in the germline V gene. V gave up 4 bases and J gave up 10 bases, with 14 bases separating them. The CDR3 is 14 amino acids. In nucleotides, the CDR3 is TGTGCCAGCAGTGTGAAGGGGTCGGGGTCACCCCTCCACTTT. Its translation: CASSVKGSGSPLHF.

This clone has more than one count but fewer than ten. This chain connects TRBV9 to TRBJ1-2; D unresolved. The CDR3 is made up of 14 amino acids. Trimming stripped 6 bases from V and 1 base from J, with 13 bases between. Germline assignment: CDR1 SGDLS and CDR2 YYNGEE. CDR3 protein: CASTEGGFNYGYTF. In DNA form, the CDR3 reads TGTGCCAGCACGGAAGGTGGGTTTAACTATGGCTACACCTTC. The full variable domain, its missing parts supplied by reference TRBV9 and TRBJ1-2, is DSGVTQTPKHLITATGQRVTLRCSPRSGDLSVYWYQQSLDQGLQFLIQYYNGEERAKGNILERFSAQQFPDLHSELNLSSLELGDSALYFCASTEGGFNYGYTFGSGTRLTVV.

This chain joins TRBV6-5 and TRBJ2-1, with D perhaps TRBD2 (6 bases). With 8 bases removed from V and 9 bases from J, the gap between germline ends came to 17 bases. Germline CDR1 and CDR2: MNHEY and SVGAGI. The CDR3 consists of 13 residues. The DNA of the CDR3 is TGTGCCAGCCGCCGGGACTCTCTGCGTGAGCAGTTCTTC. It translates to CASRRDSLREQFF.

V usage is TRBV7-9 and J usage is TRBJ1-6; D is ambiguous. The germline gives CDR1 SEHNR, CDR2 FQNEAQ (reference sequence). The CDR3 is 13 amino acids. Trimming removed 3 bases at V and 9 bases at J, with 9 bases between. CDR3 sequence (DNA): TGTGCCAGCAGCTTTAATGAGGGTTCACCCCTCCACTTT. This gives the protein CASSFNEGSPLHF.

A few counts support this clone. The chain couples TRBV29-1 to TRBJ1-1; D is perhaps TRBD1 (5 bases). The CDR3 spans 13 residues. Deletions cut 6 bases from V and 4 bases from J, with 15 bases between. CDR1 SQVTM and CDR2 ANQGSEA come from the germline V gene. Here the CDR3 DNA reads TGCAGCGTCGCGAATAGGGGTGGCACTGAAGCTTTCTTT. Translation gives CSVANRGGTEAFF.

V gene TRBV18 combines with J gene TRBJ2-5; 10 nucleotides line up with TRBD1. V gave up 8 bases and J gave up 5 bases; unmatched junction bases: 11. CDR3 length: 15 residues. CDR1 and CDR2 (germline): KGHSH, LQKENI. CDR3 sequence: CASRPGQGSSETQYF. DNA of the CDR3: TGTGCCAGCAGACCGGGACAGGGGTCATCGGAGACCCAGTACTTC.

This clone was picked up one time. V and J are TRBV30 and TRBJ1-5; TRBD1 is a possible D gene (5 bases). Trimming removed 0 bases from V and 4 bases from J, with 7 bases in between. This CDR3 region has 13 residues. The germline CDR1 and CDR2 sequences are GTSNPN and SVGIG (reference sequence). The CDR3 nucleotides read TGTGCCTGGAGTGTAAAGGGGAATCAGCCCCAGCATTTT. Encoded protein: CAWSVKGNQPQHF.

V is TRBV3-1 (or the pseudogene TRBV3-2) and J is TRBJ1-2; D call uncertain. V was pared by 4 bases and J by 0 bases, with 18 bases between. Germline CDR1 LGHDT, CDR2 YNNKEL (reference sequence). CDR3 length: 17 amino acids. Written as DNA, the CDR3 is TGTGCCAGCAGCCCGGTCCTAGCTTCTCCCGCTAACTATGGCTACACCTTC. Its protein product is CASSPVLASPANYGYTF.

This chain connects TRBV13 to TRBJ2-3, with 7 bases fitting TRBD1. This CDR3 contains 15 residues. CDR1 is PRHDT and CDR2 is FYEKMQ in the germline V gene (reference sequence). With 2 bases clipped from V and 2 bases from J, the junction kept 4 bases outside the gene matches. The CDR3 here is CASSLRQGITDTQYF. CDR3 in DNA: TGTGCCAGCAGCTTACGACAGGGCATCACAGATACGCAGTATTTT. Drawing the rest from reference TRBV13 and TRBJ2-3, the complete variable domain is AAGVIQSPRHLIKEKRETATLKCYPIPRHDTVYWYQQGPGQDPQFLISFYEKMQSDKGSIPDRFSAQQFSDYHSELNMSSLELGDSALYFCASSLRQGITDTQYFGPGTRLTVL.